This TCR beta chain came from a study of shared clonotypes between healthy human individuals. V was pared by 3 bases and J by 1 base, with 12 bases between. The CDR3 runs 16 residues. Germline V gene sequence: CDR1 KGHSH, CDR2 LQKENI. Negatively enriched CD4+ T cells were divided by CD45RA into naive and memory. In the study's own analysis: ImmunoSEQ yielded junction-only sequences lacking quality scores, so filtering differed. Using immunoSEQ multiplex PCR, the repertoire was profiled, and TCRdb retains in-frame clones only, with some absent. That table gives V, J and clone size, and the DNA gave D and trimming. The table shows roughly 2.5 million clones, with over 85% occurring only once.

The sequence was obtained from a man younger than 35 in good health. Sequencing was done on a sample of naive CD4+ T cells sorted from blood. Sample subset: CD45RA+ positively selected. V usage is TRBV18 and J usage is TRBJ2-2, with D possibly matching TRBD2 (5 bases). CDR3 bases: TGTGCCAGCTCACCTACCCCGACTAAGAACACCGGGGAGCTGTTTTTT. Its protein product is CASSPTPTKNTGELFF.